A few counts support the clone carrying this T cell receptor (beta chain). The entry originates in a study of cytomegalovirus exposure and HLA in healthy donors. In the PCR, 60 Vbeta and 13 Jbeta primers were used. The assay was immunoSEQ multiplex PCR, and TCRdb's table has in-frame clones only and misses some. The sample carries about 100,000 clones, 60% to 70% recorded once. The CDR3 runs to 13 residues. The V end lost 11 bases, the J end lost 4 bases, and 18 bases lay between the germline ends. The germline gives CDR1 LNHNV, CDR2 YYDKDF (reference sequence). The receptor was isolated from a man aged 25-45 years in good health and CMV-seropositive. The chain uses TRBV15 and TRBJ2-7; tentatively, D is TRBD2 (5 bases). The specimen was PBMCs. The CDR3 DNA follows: TGTGCCTCCAAGCGAGAGAGGGCATACGAGCAGTACTTC. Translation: CASKRERAYEQYF.